This paragraph covers one T cell receptor (beta chain) sequence. The entry originates in a study of blood T cell repertoires in COVID-19. Overall study: Italy, Spain and the United States were the sources of the convalescent and acute COVID-19 samples. Sample material is recorded as cDNA or gDNA derived from T cells, B-cell-depleted T cells, or PBMCs.

Methods used by the authors: For nucleated cells, counts were estimated from reference gene primer amplification. Sequencing used immunoSEQ multiplex PCR; TCRdb keeps in-frame clones, though not all of them. V, J and clone size are those of that table, while D and trimming were read from the DNA. The repertoire holds tens of thousands of clones, with roughly 88% as singletons. CDR1 KGHSH and CDR2 LQKENI come from the germline V gene. The CDR3 totals 17 residues. Germline trimming cut 4 bases from V and 9 bases from J; bases unmatched to any gene: 19. The V call is TRBV18, the J call TRBJ2-7; 9 nucleotides line up with TRBD1. The TCR originated in a man aged 45 to 65 with acute or convalescent COVID-19. Sequenced input: peripheral blood. Here the CDR3 DNA reads TGTGCCAGCTCACTGACGGGACAGGGTGATCCCCCTCATGTGCAGTACTTC. Encoded protein: CASSLTGQGDPPHVQYF. The entire variable domain, with the rest obtained from reference TRBV18 and TRBJ2-7, is as follows: NAGVMQNPRHLVRRRGQEARLRCSPMKGHSHVYWYRQLPEEGLKFMVYLQKENIIDESGMPKERFSAEFPKEGPSILRIQQVVRGDSAAYFCASSLTGQGDPPHVQYFGPGTRLTVT.